The present T cell receptor (beta chain) was sequenced within a study of cytomegalovirus exposure and HLA in healthy donors. PCR amplification relied on 60 Vbeta primers (plus 13 Jbeta primers). The table came from immunoSEQ multiplex PCR; TCRdb's copy has only in-frame clones and leaves some out. The sample consists of 150,000 to 200,000 clones, around 74% of them appearing once. This clone was seen many times. The source material was PBMCs. This clonotype was sampled from a woman aged 25 to 39 in good health and CMV-seronegative.

The CDR3 DNA sequence: TGCGCCAGCAGCTTTTCAGACAGGGGCAGGGAGCAGTACTTC. Translating it yields CASSFSDRGREQYF. The chain combines TRBV5-1 with TRBJ2-7, with TRBD1 matching over 8 bases. Germline CDR1 reads SGHRS; CDR2 reads YFSETQ. With V trimmed by 2 bases and J by 7 bases, 8 bases remained unmatched. The CDR3 runs 14 residues.